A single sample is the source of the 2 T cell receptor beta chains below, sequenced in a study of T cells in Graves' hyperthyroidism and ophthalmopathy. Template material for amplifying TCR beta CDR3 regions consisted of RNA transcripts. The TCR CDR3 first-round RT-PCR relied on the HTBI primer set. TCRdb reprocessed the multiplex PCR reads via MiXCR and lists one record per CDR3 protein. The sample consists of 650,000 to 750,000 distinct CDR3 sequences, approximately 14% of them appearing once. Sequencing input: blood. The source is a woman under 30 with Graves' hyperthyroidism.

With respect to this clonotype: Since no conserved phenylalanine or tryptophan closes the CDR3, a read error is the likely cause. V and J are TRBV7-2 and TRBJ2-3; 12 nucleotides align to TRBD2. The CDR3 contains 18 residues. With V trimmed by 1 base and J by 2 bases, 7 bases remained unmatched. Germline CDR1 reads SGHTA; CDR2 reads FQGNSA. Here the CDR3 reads CASSLVLLAGGDTDTQYL. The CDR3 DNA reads TGTGCCAGCAGCTTAGTACTCCTAGCGGGAGGGGACACAGATACGCAGTATCTT.

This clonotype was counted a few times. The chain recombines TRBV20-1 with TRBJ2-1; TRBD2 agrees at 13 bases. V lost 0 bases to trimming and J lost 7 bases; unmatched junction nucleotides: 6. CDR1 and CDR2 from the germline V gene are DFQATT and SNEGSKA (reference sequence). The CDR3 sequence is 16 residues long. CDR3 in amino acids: CSARDPLAGGQNEQFF. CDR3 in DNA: TGCAGTGCTAGAGATCCACTAGCGGGAGGGCAAAATGAGCAGTTCTTC.